Below, one T cell receptor beta chain is given with its context. The sample comes from a study of blood T cell repertoires in COVID-19. In the study overall: Samples of COVID-19 (acute and convalescent) were obtained from the United States, Italy and Spain.

The V gene lost 3 bases and the J gene lost 0 bases, with 16 bases spanning the gap. Germline CDR1 is KGHSH and CDR2 is LQKENI. The CDR3 is 17 amino acids. Participants' reported clinical history set cohort assignment. A COVID-19 case was met by exposed participants within 2 weeks before study entry. Original data processing: Estimated nucleated cell counts came from reference gene primer amplification. The assay was immunoSEQ multiplex PCR, and TCRdb's table has in-frame clones only and misses some. V, J and clone size are taken as reported in that table, and D and trimming were inferred from the DNA itself. Of 200,000 to 250,000 clones listed, around nine tenths are singletons.

The sequence was obtained from a woman aged 25 to 39 who had been exposed to COVID-19. The rearrangement joins TRBV18 to TRBJ2-3; TRBD2 is a possible D gene (6 bases). Sequencing was performed on PBMCs or T cells enriched from blood (not recorded which). CDR3 coding DNA: TGTGCCAGCTCACCCCTCCCAGGGACTGAGAGCACAGATACGCAGTATTTT. Translation gives CASSPLPGTESTDTQYF.